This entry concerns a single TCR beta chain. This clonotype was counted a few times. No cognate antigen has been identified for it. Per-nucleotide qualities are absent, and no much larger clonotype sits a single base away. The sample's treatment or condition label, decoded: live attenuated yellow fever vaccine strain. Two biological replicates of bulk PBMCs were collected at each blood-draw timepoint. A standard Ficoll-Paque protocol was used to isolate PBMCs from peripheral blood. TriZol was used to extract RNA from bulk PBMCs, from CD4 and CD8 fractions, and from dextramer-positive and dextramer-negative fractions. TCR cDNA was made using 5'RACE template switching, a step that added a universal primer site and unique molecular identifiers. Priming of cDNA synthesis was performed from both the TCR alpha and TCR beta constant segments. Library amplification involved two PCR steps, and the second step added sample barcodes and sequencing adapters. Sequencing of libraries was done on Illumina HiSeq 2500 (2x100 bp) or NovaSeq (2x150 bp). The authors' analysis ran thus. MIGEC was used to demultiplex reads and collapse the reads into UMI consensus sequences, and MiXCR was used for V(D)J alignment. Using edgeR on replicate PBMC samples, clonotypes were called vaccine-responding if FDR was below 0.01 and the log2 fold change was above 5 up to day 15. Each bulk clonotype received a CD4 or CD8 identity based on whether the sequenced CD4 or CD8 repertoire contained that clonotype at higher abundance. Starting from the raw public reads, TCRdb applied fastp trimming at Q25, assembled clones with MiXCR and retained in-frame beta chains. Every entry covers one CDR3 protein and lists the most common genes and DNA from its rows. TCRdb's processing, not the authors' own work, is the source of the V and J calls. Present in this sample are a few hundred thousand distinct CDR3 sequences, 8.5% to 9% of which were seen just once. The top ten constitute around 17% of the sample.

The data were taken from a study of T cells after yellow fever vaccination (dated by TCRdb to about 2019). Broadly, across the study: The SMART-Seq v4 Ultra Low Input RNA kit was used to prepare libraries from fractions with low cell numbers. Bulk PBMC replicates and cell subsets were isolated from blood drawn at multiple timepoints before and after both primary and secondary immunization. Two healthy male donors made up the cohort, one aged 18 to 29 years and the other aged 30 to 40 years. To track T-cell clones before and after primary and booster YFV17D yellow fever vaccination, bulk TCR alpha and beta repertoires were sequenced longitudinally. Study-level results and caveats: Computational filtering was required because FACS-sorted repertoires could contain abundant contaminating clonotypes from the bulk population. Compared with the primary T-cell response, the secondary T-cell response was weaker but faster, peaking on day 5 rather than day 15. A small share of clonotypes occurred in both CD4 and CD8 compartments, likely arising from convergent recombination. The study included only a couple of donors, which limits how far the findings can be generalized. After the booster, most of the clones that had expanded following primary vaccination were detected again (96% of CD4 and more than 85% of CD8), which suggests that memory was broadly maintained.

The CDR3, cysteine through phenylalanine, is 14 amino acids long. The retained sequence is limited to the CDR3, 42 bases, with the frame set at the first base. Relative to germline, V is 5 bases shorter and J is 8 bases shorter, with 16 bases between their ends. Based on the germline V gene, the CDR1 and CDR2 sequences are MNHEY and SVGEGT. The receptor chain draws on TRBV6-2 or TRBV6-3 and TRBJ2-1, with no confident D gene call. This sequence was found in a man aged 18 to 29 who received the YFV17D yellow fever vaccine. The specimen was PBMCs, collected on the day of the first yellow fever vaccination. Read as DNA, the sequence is TGTGCCAGCAGTCGCCGGGTAGGCGGCGATGAGCAGTTCTTC. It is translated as CASSRRVGGDEQFF.